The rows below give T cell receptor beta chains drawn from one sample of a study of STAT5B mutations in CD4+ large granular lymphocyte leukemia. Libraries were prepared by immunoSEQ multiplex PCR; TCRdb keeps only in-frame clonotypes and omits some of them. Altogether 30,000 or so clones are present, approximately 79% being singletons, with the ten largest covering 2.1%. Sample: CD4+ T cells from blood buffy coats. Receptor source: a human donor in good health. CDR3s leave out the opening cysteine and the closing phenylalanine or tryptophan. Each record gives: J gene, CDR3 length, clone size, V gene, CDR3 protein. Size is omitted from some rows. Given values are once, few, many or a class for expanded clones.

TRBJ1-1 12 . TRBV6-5 ASSYFRYGTEAF
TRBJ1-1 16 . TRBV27 ASSLRGGDRGRVAEAF
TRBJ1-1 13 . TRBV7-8 ASSLRGSRNTEAF
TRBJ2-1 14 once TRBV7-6 ASSLGLAGGYNEQF
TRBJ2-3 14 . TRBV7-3 ASSLQTGEYTDTQY
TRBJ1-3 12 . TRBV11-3 ASSPGGSGNTIY
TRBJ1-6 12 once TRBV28 ASTPGPLNAPLH
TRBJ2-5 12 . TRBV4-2 ASSQEGGRETQY
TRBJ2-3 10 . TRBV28 ASSRQGNTQY
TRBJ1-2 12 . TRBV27 ASSRLGSAYGYT
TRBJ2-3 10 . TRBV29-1 SVEYSTDTQY
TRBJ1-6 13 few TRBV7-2 ASTSSPGRNSPLH
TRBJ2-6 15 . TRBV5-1 ASSLSQGLLGANVLT
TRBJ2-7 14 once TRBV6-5 ASSYSIGTGNYEQY
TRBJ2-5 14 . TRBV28 ASSFGSAGSGETQY
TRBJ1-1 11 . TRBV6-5 ASKDRMNTEAF
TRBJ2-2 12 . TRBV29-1 SVTRDRATGELF
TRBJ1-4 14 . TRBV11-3 ASSLGSGQVNEKLF
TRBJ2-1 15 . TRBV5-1 ASSLGEARRSYNEQF
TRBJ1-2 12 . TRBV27 ASSKDLGFYGYT
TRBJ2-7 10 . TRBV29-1 SFSSRGYEQY
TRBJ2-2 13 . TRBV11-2 ASSLGEANTGELF
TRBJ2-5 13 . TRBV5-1 ASSFSGPSSETQY
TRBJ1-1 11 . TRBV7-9 ASSSGQGAGAF
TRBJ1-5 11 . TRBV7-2 ASSLSMTQPQH
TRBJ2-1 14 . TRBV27 ASSSLGGRGPVEQF
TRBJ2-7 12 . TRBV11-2 ASSLRGNTYEQY
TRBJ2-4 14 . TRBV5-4 ASSLTGFMGKNIQY
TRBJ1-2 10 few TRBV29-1 SATTGRGGYT
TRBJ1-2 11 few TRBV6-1 ASSSTGNYGYT
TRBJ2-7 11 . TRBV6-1 ASSVTGSYEQY
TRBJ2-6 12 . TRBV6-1 ASNTGWGANVLT
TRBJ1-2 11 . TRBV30 AWSVLTATGYT
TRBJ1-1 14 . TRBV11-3 ASSLGGTGVGTEAF
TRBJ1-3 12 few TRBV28 ASSLVVTGNTIY
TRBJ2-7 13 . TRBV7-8 ASSPGGQRGDEQY
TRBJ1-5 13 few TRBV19 ASSMSGQGGQPQH
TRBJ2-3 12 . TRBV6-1 ASIPGLGLNTQY
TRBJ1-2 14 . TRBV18 ASSPSTGGRSFGGT
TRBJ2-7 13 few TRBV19 ASKRTSGSSYEQY
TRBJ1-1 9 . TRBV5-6 ASSLKTEAF
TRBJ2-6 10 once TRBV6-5 ASRTGANVLT
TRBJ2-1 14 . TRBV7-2 ASSSDSGRNYNEQF
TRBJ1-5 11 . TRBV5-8 ASSFSRYQPQH
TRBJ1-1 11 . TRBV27 ASSPRRNTEAF
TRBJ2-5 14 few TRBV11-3 ASSTGTGGLQETQY
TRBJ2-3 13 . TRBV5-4 ASSPPGLITDTQY
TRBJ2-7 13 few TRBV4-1 ASSPRDASPNEQY
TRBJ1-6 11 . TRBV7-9 ASRFGIDSPLH
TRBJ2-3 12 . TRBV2 ASRGQGFTDTQY